The 8 T cell receptor beta chains reported below all come from one sample, sequenced in a study of cytomegalovirus exposure and HLA in healthy donors. The PCR contained 60 Vbeta and 13 Jbeta primers. TCRdb keeps only in-frame clones here, not all; method: immunoSEQ multiplex PCR. The data show about 160,000 clones, with 75% to 80% seen just once and around 0.97% held by the top ten. Source material: PBMCs. These receptors were collected from a woman in her 50s in good health and CMV-seropositive.

V usage is TRBV7-2 and J usage is TRBJ1-2, with D possibly TRBD1 on 5 matching bases. The ends were cut back, 6 bases at V and 7 bases at J, with 15 bases in the middle. CDR1 is SGHTA, CDR2 FQGNSA, per germline. CDR3 length: 13 amino acids. The CDR3 DNA sequence: TGTGCCAGCAGTTCTCCGGGAGGGGCTGGCTACACCTTC. As protein: CASSSPGGAGYTF.

The genes are TRBV11-3 and TRBJ2-3, with 8 bases fitting TRBD2. The CDR3 length is 15 residues. V lost 5 bases and J lost 4; bases outside the gene matches: 8. CDR1 SGHNT and CDR2 YENEEA come from the germline V gene. CDR3 loop: CASSTGTRLPDTQYF. CDR3 in DNA: TGTGCCAGCAGCACAGGGACTAGATTGCCAGATACGCAGTATTTT.

This chain uses TRBV11-2 with TRBJ2-1, with 7 bases aligning to TRBD1. V lost 5 bases to trimming and J lost 5 bases; unmatched junction nucleotides: 15. This CDR3 contains 17 residues. Germline CDR1 and CDR2: SGHAT and FQNNGV. In nucleotides, the CDR3 is TGTGCCAGCAGCCGACCCGTACAGGGGACGAAGAACAATGAGCAGTTCTTC. Translating gives CASSRPVQGTKNNEQFF.

The V call is TRBV6-5, the J call TRBJ2-7; perhaps TRBD2 as D (6 bases). V was trimmed by 8 bases and J by 6 bases, leaving 14 bases between them. CDR1 is MNHEY and CDR2 is SVGAGI in the germline V gene. The length of the CDR3 is 12 residues. CDR3 nucleotide sequence: TGTGCCAGCGGCGGGAATAGGTTCGAGCAGTACTTC. It yields the protein CASGGNRFEQYF.

The rearrangement links TRBV6-5 to TRBJ1-1; D may be TRBD1 (5 bases). This CDR3 is 11 amino acids long. Trimming shortened V by 2 bases and J by 10 bases, and 8 bases separated the two germline ends. Germline V gene lookup returns CDR1 MNHEY and CDR2 SVGAGI. The chain's CDR3 is CASSYGGTAFF. CDR3 sequence (DNA): TGTGCCAGCAGTTACGGGGGGACAGCTTTCTTT.

The genes are TRBV4-2 and TRBJ2-7; D might be TRBD2 (5 bases). This CDR3 region has 15 residues. Germline-derived CDR1 and CDR2 are LGHNA and YNFKEQ. V shed 1 base and J shed 0 bases, with 10 bases lying between them. The CDR3 DNA sequence: TGTGCCAGCAGCCAAGCGGACCGGGGCTCCTACGAGCAGTACTTC. This sequence encodes CASSQADRGSYEQYF.

Points on this clone: An end of the junction differs from the germline gene, which may be a read error. V gene TRBV6-5 combines with J gene TRBJ1-2, with a weak D call TRBD1 (5 bases). CDR1 is MNHEY and CDR2 is SVGAGI in the germline V gene. This CDR3 contains 11 residues. In nucleotides, the CDR3 is TGTGCCAGCAGTTCCGGGGGTGGCTACGCCTTC. The encoded protein is CASSSGGGYAF.

The chain is built from TRBV7-2 and TRBJ2-1; the D gene is possibly TRBD2 (6 bases). The CDR3 length is 17 residues. Germline lookup yields CDR1 SGHTA and CDR2 FQGNSA. Trimming stripped 5 bases from V and 1 base from J, with 18 bases between. CDR3 sequence reads: CASSPRRGSASYNEQFF. The CDR3, as DNA: TGTGCCAGCAGCCCCCGGAGGGGATCAGCGTCCTACAATGAGCAGTTCTTC.